This is a list of T cell receptor beta chains from one sample in a study of T cell responses to AZD1222 COVID-19 vaccine. Some clones are missing from TCRdb's copy, which holds only in-frame ones; the method was immunoSEQ multiplex PCR. This table has about 40,000 clones, roughly 88% appearing once. The material sequenced was peripheral blood, taken 28 days after the second dose of the MenACWY control vaccine. These receptors all come from an adult who received the MenACWY meningococcal vaccine as a control. Each CDR3 is given with its conserved first and last residue. D genes are given only for firm matches. The size entry is marked missing in some rows and otherwise reads once, few, many or a size class.

D | J | V | size | DNA | CDR3
TRBD2 | TRBJ2-1 | TRBV7-9 | NA | TGTGCCAGCAGCGCCGGGACTAGCGGCATCTACAATGAGCAGTTCTTC | CASSAGTSGIYNEQFF
NA | TRBJ2-3 | TRBV9 | NA | TGTGCCAGCAGCGACTTGGGGGGCCACACAGATACGCAGTATTTT | CASSDLGGHTDTQYF
TRBD2 | TRBJ2-5 | TRBV3-1/TRBV3-2 | NA | TGTGCCAGCAGCCGAAGACTAGCGGGAGTGGGAGAGACCCAGTACTTC | CASSRRLAGVGETQYF
TRBD2 | TRBJ2-7 | TRBV6-6 | NA | TGTGCCAGCAGTGGCTCGACGGGAGGGCCCTCCTACGAGCAGTACTTC | CASSGSTGGPSYEQYF
TRBD1 | TRBJ1-1 | TRBV4-1 | NA | TGCGCCAGCAGCCACAAAGGGGGCCACACTGAAGCTTTCTTT | CASSHKGGHTEAFF
TRBD1 | TRBJ2-1 | TRBV28 | NA | TGTGCCAGCAGCCCCGTCTCCGGACAGGGGGCTTACAATGAGCAGTTCTTC | CASSPVSGQGAYNEQFF
TRBD2 | TRBJ2-1 | TRBV18 | NA | TGTGCCAGCTCACCAGGGCTGACTAGCGGGAACTGGGATGAGCAGTTCTTC | CASSPGLTSGNWDEQFF
TRBD1 | TRBJ2-3 | TRBV10-2 | NA | TGCGCCAGCAGAGCTTTCAAATTACAGGGGGAGGCCACGGATACGCAGTATTTT | CASRAFKLQGEATDTQYF
TRBD2 | TRBJ2-4 | TRBV5-6 | NA | TGTGCCAGCAGCTTAGAGGGGAGGGCTGGCAAAAACATTCAGTACTTC | CASSLEGRAGKNIQYF
NA | TRBJ2-7 | TRBV25-1 | NA | TGTGCCAGCAGTGAAACCCCCCCAGAGGGCTACGAGCAGTACTTC | CASSETPPEGYEQYF
NA | TRBJ2-1 | TRBV5-1 | once | TGCGCCAGCAGCTTGGGTCCCGGGAGCTCCTACAATGAGCAGTTCTTC | CASSLGPGSSYNEQFF
NA | TRBJ1-3 | TRBV5-1 | NA | TGCGCCAGCAGCTTGGCGGCAGGGAGTACTGGAAACACCATATATTTT | CASSLAAGSTGNTIYF
TRBD1 | TRBJ1-5 | TRBV5-1 | NA | TGCGCCAGCTCCCCCTCGACAGGGCCCAATCAGCCCCAGCATTTT | CASSPSTGPNQPQHF
NA | TRBJ1-4 | TRBV6-5 | NA | TGTGCCAGCAGTTACTCGGCCCGCTTACATGAAAAACTGTTTTTT | CASSYSARLHEKLFF
NA | TRBJ2-3 | TRBV7-9 | NA | TGTGCCAGCAGCTTAGTTTTTGGATACTCTAGCACAGATACGCAGTATTTT | CASSLVFGYSSTDTQYF
NA | TRBJ2-5 | TRBV5-1 | once | TGCGCCAGCAGCTTGGCCGGGCGGTTACAAGAGACCCAGTACTTC | CASSLAGRLQETQYF
NA | TRBJ2-3 | TRBV12-5 | NA | TGTGCTAGTGGTTTGGGGGGCTCAGCGGGAGATACGCAGTATTTT | CASGLGGSAGDTQYF
NA | TRBJ2-2 | TRBV4-2 | few | TGTGCCAGCAGCCAAGAAGTCCCGACCGGGGAGCTGTTTTTT | CASSQEVPTGELFF
NA | TRBJ1-1 | TRBV20-1 | NA | TGCAGTGCTAGTGGTCTGGCAGGTTGGGGGGCGATGAACACTGAAGCTTTCTTT | CSASGLAGWGAMNTEAFF
NA | TRBJ1-2 | TRBV5-4 | NA | TGTGCCAGCAGCCATAGGGAACAGAGTACTTATTATGGCTACACCTTC | CASSHREQSTYYGYTF
NA | TRBJ2-7 | TRBV3-1/TRBV3-2 | NA | TGTGCCAGCAGCCAGAACCCGGGGGCGGGTGAGCAGTACTTC | CASSQNPGAGEQYF
TRBD2 | TRBJ2-3 | TRBV3-1/TRBV3-2 | NA | TGTGCCAGCAGCCAAGACGAGACTAGCATCGATACGCAGTATTTT | CASSQDETSIDTQYF
NA | TRBJ1-3 | TRBV2 | NA | TGTGCCAGCAGGGAAGCCCGCTCGGGGGGAAACACCATATATTTT | CASREARSGGNTIYF
NA | TRBJ1-1 | TRBV7-3 | NA | TGTGCCAGCAGCGTACAGGTGAACACTGAAGCTTTCTTT | CASSVQVNTEAFF
TRBD1 | TRBJ1-1 | TRBV15 | NA | TGTGCCACCAGCAGAGTTCAGGGGGCGGACACTGAAGCTTTCTTT | CATSRVQGADTEAFF
TRBD2 | TRBJ2-2 | TRBV9 | NA | TGTGCCAGCAGCCCCCGGGCTAGCGGGAGCCGGGGCGGGGAGCTGTTTTTT | CASSPRASGSRGGELFF
TRBD2 | TRBJ2-3 | TRBV3-1/TRBV3-2 | NA | TGTGCCAGCAGCCTTGATAGACTAGCGGGAGGTGTAGATACGCAGTATTTT | CASSLDRLAGGVDTQYF
TRBD2 | TRBJ2-1 | TRBV19 | NA | TGTGCCACCGCAGGACTAGCGAGATCCTCCTACAATGAGCAGTTCTTC | CATAGLARSSYNEQFF
NA | TRBJ1-3 | TRBV7-9 | NA | TGTGCCAGCAGCTTAGACAGCTCTGGAAACACCATATATTTT | CASSLDSSGNTIYF
NA | TRBJ2-7 | TRBV5-4 | once | TGTGCCAGCAGCATAGGGCCCACCGAGCAGTACTTC | CASSIGPTEQYF
NA | TRBJ2-7 | TRBV20-1 | NA | TGCAGTGCTAGTAGGCTAGAGACCGAGCAGTACTTC | CSASRLETEQYF
NA | TRBJ2-7 | TRBV18 | once | TGTGCCAGCTCAGAACTAAATACTGGGGACGAGCAGTACTTC | CASSELNTGDEQYF
TRBD2 | TRBJ2-5 | TRBV24-1 | NA | TGTGCCACCAGTGACCCAGGACTAGCGGGATTAGAGACCCAGTACTTC | CATSDPGLAGLETQYF
TRBD2 | TRBJ2-1 | TRBV10-3 | NA | TGTGCCATCAGTGAACCAGCGGGGGCCTACAATGAGCAGTTCTTC | CAISEPAGAYNEQFF
NA | TRBJ1-5 | TRBV6-5 | NA | TGTGCCAGCAGTTACCGGGGCAATCAGCCCCAGCATTTT | CASSYRGNQPQHF
NA | TRBJ2-5 | TRBV3-1/TRBV3-2 | NA | TGTGCCAGCAGCCAGGCCGGCGTACAGACCCAGTACTTC | CASSQAGVQTQYF
NA | TRBJ1-6 | TRBV6-5 | few | TGTGCCAGCAGTTACTCGGGGAATTCACCCCTCCACTTT | CASSYSGNSPLHF
NA | TRBJ2-1 | TRBV2 | NA | TGTGCCAACAGTCCCGGGACTTCGGGTGAGCAGTTCTTC | CANSPGTSGEQFF
NA | TRBJ2-3 | TRBV19 | NA | TGTGCCAGTAGTATTCGGCAAGGAACAGATACGCAGTATTTT | CASSIRQGTDTQYF
TRBD1 | TRBJ1-1 | TRBV27 | NA | TGTGCCAGCAGTCGTCCGGGACAGGGAGACACTGAAGCTTTCTTT | CASSRPGQGDTEAFF
TRBD1 | TRBJ1-2 | TRBV7-2 | NA | TGTGCCAGCAGCTCAAGGCAAGGAGGGGACAGGCGGGGCTACACCTTC | CASSSRQGGDRRGYTF
TRBD2 | TRBJ2-3 | TRBV7-3 | NA | TGTGCCAGCAGCTACCTACCCGTGGGGCGGGAGGGCCAGGGAGATACGCAGTATTTT | CASSYLPVGREGQGDTQYF
TRBD2 | TRBJ2-7 | TRBV5-6 | NA | TGTGCCAGCAGTTCCGGGACTAGCGGTTACGAGCAGTACTTC | CASSSGTSGYEQYF
NA | TRBJ2-7 | TRBV2 | few | TGTGCCAGCAGTGAACTACCTTCTACGCTCGAGCAGTACTTC | CASSELPSTLEQYF
TRBD1 | TRBJ2-7 | TRBV15 | NA | TGTGCCACCCGGGCGTGGCAGGGGGCCTACGAGCAGTACTTC | CATRAWQGAYEQYF
NA | TRBJ2-5 | TRBV25-1 | NA | TGTGCCAGCAGTGCCTCCTGGGGAGAGACCCAGTACTTC | CASSASWGETQYF
TRBD2 | TRBJ2-5 | TRBV7-9 | NA | TGTGCCAGCAGTTCTGGGCTAGCGGGATTATATGGACGCGAGACCCAGTACTTC | CASSSGLAGLYGRETQYF
NA | TRBJ1-2 | TRBV7-2 | NA | TGTGCCAGCAGCTTAATATCCGGGGGCCTCAACTATGGCTACACCTTC | CASSLISGGLNYGYTF